The subject of this entry is one T cell receptor (beta chain). The antigen is not known. Construction of the TCR beta libraries employed iRepertoire HTBI primers in conjunction with Arm-PCR of CDR3 regions. Each CDR3 protein gets one entry after TCRdb re-called the multiplex PCR reads with MiXCR. This sample yields almost 350,000 distinct CDR3 sequences, of which about 18% are seen a single time; roughly 29% belongs to the top ten. Time point denoted: persistent/refractory GD, antithyroid drugs over 5 years with positive TRAb. From RNA extracted from PBMCs, the TCR library was made. The sample comes from a study of regulatory T cells in long-lasting Graves disease. Study-level results: Sampling was limited to peripheral blood rather than thyroid tissue. Limited sample numbers may have lowered accuracy.

This CDR3 region has 14 residues. The germline V gene has CDR1 SGHAT and CDR2 FQDESV (reference sequence). Germline trimming cut 5 bases from V and 12 bases from J; bases unmatched to any gene: 11. The source is a female donor with Graves disease. This chain connects TRBV11-1 to TRBJ2-7; 12 bases agree with TRBD2. The sequenced sample was peripheral blood mononuclear cells (PBMCs), obtained when the disease was refractory, from a patient treated with antithyroid drugs. CDR3 amino acids: CASSLTSGSPLTYF. In DNA form, the CDR3 reads TGTGCCAGCAGCCTGACTAGCGGGAGCCCCTTGACGTACTTC.